One T cell receptor (beta chain) is described in this entry. The data belong to a study of shared clonotypes between healthy human individuals. The CDR3 consists of 16 residues. Unmatched junction bases numbered 7, after V lost 0 bases and J lost 3 bases. The germline V gene has CDR1 GTSNPN and CDR2 SVGIG (reference sequence). Libraries were prepared by immunoSEQ multiplex PCR; TCRdb keeps only in-frame clonotypes and omits some of them. The sample lists about 980,000 clones, 76% occurring once. The sequence derives from a man between 18 and 29 years old in good health. The sample consisted of memory CD4+ T cells sorted from blood. Sample subset: CD45RA-negative fraction. V is TRBV30 and J is TRBJ2-3; TRBD2 aligns across 9 bases. CDR3 coding DNA: TGTGCCTGGAGTGTACTTGCGGGGGGGTTAACAGATACGCAGTATTTT. Translating it yields CAWSVLAGGLTDTQYF.